This T cell receptor beta chain was recovered during a study of blood T cell repertoires in COVID-19. Looking at the study overall: Samples of COVID-19 (acute and convalescent) were obtained from the United States, Italy and Spain. PBMCs, B-cell-depleted T cells, or T cells provided the cDNA or gDNA that made up the material.

This CDR3 spans 16 amino acids. Germline CDR1 reads MNHEY; CDR2 reads SVGAGI. The V gene end was trimmed by 0 bases and the J gene end by 4 bases; junction bases not matched to a gene: 8. Authors' methods: Amplification from reference gene primers served as the basis for estimated nucleated cell counts. Only in-frame clones appear in the TCRdb table, and some are missing; sequencing was by immunoSEQ multiplex PCR. Clonal size and the V and J genes are those of that table, whereas D and trimming came from the DNA. The sample carries some 49,000 clones, 85% recorded once. The sample consisted of peripheral blood. The source of this sequence is a human donor in a cohort sampled during active COVID-19. This chain connects TRBV6-5 to TRBJ2-5; TRBD1 aligns across 7 bases. The CDR3 DNA sequence: TGTGCCAGCAGTTACTCGACCCAGGCAGGGGGAGAGACCCAGTACTTC. Translated, it gives CASSYSTQAGGETQYF.